The rows below give T cell receptor beta chains drawn from one sample of a study of T cell responses to AZD1222 COVID-19 vaccine. The repertoire was sequenced with immunoSEQ multiplex PCR; TCRdb's copy has only in-frame clones and lacks some. Among tens of thousands of clones listed, around 90% were seen once. The sequencing used peripheral blood, collected 28 days after the second AZD1222 dose. These TCRs come from an adult who received the AZD1222 COVID-19 vaccine. Both conserved end residues are part of each CDR3. The D gene is left open where the match is weak. Rows give clone size only sometimes, using once, few, many, or a class for an expanded clone.

clone_size,v_call,d_call,j_call,cdr3_nt,cdr3_aa
NA,TRBV9,NA,TRBJ1-5,TGTGCCAGCAGCGTAGGAGAGGGCGCCTTGGGGCAGCCCCAGCATTTT,CASSVGEGALGQPQHF
NA,TRBV2,NA,TRBJ2-4,TGTGCCAGCAGTTGGACAGAGACCAAAAACATTCAGTACTTC,CASSWTETKNIQYF
NA,TRBV3-1/TRBV3-2,TRBD2,TRBJ2-2,TGTGCCAGCAGCCTCGGCGGGAGGAGTGTGTTCCCCGGGGAGCTGTTTTTT,CASSLGGRSVFPGELFF
NA,TRBV7-2,NA,TRBJ2-1,TGTGCCAGCAGCGCTATGTGGGCTAGAGGTTTTAATGAGCAGTTCTTC,CASSAMWARGFNEQFF
NA,TRBV21-1,NA,TRBJ2-7,TGTGCCAGCAGACGCAACAGGTGTCCCTACGAGCAGTACTTC,CASRRNRCPYEQYF
NA,TRBV27,TRBD1,TRBJ1-4,TGTGCCAGCAGTCCTACCGACAGGGGGCCGGTTAATGAAAAACTGTTTTTT,CASSPTDRGPVNEKLFF
NA,TRBV5-1,NA,TRBJ1-2,TGCGCCAGCGGCTCCGGGCCCCAGGGTAGTGGCTACACCTTC,CASGSGPQGSGYTF
NA,TRBV30,NA,TRBJ1-6,TGTGCCTGGAGGCGCAGATTCTATAATTCACCCCTCCACTTT,CAWRRRFYNSPLHF
NA,TRBV7-9,NA,TRBJ2-7,TGTGCCAGCAGCTCCAGGGTATCGGGGCAGGGTGAGTTGAACGAGCAGTACTTC,CASSSRVSGQGELNEQYF
once,TRBV6-1,NA,TRBJ2-7,TGTGCCAGCAGTGAACTCGGCACAGACTACGAGCAGTACTTC,CASSELGTDYEQYF
NA,TRBV9,NA,TRBJ2-5,TGTGCCAGCAGCGTAGTGCCGGAGAGGGAGACCCAGTACTTC,CASSVVPERETQYF
NA,TRBV14,NA,TRBJ2-7,TGTGCCAGCAGCCAAGACAGGGGAAGGAGCCACGAGCAGTACTTC,CASSQDRGRSHEQYF
NA,TRBV19,NA,TRBJ2-2,TGTGCCAGTAGTCCAAGGACAGCTGGGGAGCTGTTTTTT,CASSPRTAGELFF
NA,TRBV29-1,NA,TRBJ2-7,TGCAGCGTTGAGTTGGGCAGCTCCTACGAGCAGTACTTC,CSVELGSSYEQYF
NA,TRBV11-2,TRBD1,TRBJ1-6,TGTGCCAGCAGCTCATGGGACAGCGGCTATAATTCACCCCTCCACTTT,CASSSWDSGYNSPLHF
NA,TRBV27,NA,TRBJ2-2,TGTGCCAGCAGTCGAACCGGGGAGCTGTTTTTT,CASSRTGELFF
NA,TRBV27,TRBD1,TRBJ1-2,TGTGCCAGCAGTTTAGATTCGACAGGGGTAGGGGGCTACACCTTC,CASSLDSTGVGGYTF
NA,TRBV3-1/TRBV3-2,NA,TRBJ1-5,TGTGCCAGCAGCCGCACGGCGTCGGAGCCCCAGCATTTT,CASSRTASEPQHF